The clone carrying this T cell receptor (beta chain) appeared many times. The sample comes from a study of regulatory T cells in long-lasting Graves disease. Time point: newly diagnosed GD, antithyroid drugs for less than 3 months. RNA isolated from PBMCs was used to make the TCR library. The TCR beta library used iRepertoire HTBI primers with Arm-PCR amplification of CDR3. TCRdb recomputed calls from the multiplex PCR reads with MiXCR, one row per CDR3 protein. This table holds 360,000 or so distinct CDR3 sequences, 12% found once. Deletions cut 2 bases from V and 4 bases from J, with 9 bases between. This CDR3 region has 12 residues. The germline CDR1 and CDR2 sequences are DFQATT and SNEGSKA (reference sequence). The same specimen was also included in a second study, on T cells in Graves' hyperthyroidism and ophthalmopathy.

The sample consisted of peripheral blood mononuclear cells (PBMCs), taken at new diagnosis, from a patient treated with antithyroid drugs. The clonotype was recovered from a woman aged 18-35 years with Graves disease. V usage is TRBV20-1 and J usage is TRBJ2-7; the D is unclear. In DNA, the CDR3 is TGCAGTGCTAGACACGACCCTTACGAGCAGTACTTC. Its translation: CSARHDPYEQYF.